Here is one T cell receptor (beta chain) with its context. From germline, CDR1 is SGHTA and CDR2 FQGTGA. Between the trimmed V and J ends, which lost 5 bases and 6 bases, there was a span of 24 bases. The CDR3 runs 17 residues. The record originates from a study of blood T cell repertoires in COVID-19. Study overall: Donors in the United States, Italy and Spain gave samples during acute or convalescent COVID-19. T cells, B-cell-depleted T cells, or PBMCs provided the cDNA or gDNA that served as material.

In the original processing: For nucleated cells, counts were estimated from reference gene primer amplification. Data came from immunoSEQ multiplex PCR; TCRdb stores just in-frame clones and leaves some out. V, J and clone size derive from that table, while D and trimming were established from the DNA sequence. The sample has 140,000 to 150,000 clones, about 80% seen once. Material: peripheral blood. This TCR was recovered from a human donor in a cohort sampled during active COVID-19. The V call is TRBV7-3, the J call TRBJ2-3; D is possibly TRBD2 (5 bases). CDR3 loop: CASSRTRGSRERDTQYF. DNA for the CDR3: TGTGCCAGCAGCCGCACCCGGGGAAGTCGGGAAAGGGATACGCAGTATTTT.